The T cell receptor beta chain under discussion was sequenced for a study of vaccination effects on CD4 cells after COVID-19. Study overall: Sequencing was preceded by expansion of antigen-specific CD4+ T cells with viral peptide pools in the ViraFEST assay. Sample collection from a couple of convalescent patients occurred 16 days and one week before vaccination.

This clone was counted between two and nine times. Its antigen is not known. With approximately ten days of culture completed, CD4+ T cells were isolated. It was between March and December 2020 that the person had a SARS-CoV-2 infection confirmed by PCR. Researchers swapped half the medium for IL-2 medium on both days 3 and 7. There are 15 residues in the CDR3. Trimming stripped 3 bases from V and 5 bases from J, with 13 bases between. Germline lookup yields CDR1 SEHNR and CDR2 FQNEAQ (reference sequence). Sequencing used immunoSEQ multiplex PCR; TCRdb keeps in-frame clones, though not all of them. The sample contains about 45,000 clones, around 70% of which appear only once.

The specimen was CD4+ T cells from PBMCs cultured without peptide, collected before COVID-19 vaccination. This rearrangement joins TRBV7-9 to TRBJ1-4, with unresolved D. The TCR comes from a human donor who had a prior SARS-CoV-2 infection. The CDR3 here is CASSFADGINEKLFF. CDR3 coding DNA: TGTGCCAGCAGCTTCGCGGACGGTATCAATGAAAAACTGTTTTTT.